A single sample is the source of the 4 T cell receptor beta chains below, sequenced in a study of cytomegalovirus exposure and HLA in healthy donors (dated by TCRdb to about 2017). Libraries were made using the immunoSEQ multiplex PCR assay. The multiplex PCR relied on a mix of 60 forward primers for TCR Vbeta segments and 13 reverse primers for TCR Jbeta segments. TCRdb's version of the immuneACCESS table is confined to in-frame rearrangements and falls short of the full clone set. An unresolved V gene accounts for under half of the shortfall where checked; the remainder is of unknown origin. The sample yields under 200,000 clones; approximately 84% were counted once. The top ten constitute around 6.5% of the sample. What was sequenced was PBMCs. Source of these receptors: a male donor in good health and CMV-seropositive.

The chain has TRBV6-5 and TRBJ2-3, with D possibly TRBD2 on 6 matching bases. V was cut by 6 bases and J by 3 bases, with 16 bases left in between. CDR3 size: 15 residues. Germline CDR1 and CDR2: MNHEY and SVGAGI. The CDR3 loop is CASRLGTPATDTQYF. Here the CDR3 DNA reads TGTGCCAGCAGGCTAGGGACTCCGGCGACAGATACGCAGTATTTT.

V usage is TRBV5-1 and J usage is TRBJ2-3; 7 nucleotides match TRBD1. The CDR3 length is 17 residues. The J segment lost 5 bases and the V segment lost 7 bases, leaving 19 bases of the junction unmatched. From germline, CDR1 is SGHRS and CDR2 YFSETQ. The CDR3 nucleotides read TGCGCCAGCGGATTGACAGGGAGCGTTTTTCAGGGAGATACGCAGTATTTT. This gives the protein CASGLTGSVFQGDTQYF.

This chain uses TRBV7-8 with TRBJ1-5; TRBD1 agrees at 8 bases. The V segment lost 3 bases and the J segment 3 bases; nucleotides outside the gene matches: 4. Germline V gene lookup returns CDR1 SGHVS and CDR2 FQNEAQ. The CDR3 extends over 15 amino acids. The CDR3 sequence is CASSFGTGFNQPQHF. In DNA, the CDR3 is TGTGCCAGCAGCTTTGGGACAGGTTTCAATCAGCCCCAGCATTTT. Full variable domain (missing parts from reference TRBV7-8 and TRBJ1-5): GAGVSQSPRYKVAKRGQDVALRCDPISGHVSLFWYQQALGQGPEFLTYFQNEAQLDKSGLPSDRFFAERPEGSVSTLKIQRTQQEDSAVYLCASSFGTGFNQPQHFGDGTRLSIL.

The chain carries TRBV10-3 and TRBJ2-1; 10 bases fit TRBD2. The J segment lost 7 bases and the V segment lost 3 bases, leaving 12 bases of the junction unmatched. Germline V lookup: CDR1 ENHRY, CDR2 SYGVKD. The CDR3 extends over 17 amino acids. The CDR3 protein is CAISDPRAASGSNEQFF. Here the CDR3 DNA reads TGTGCCATCAGTGACCCCCGGGCGGCTAGCGGGAGTAATGAGCAGTTCTTC.